Included here is one TCR beta chain sequence, with context. What it recognizes is unknown. Relative to the germline gene, one junction end is altered; a read error may explain this. This sample was included in a study of CD8 T cells in ankylosing spondylitis. In making TCR beta libraries, quantitative 5'-RACE with molecular barcodes was used. TCRdb used MiXCR to reprocess the 5' RACE reads, holding one entry per CDR3 protein. The sample lists around 150,000 distinct CDR3 sequences; under 45% were seen once. Per germline, CDR1 SGHDT and CDR2 YYEEEE. The CDR3 has 13 residues. Notes on the study in general: CD8+ cells made up the disease-linked clones, which were relatively rare in peripheral blood. About eight highly homologous variants made up a TCR beta motif that seemed to typify ankylosing spondylitis blood. Some motif variants had been reported before (in reactive arthritis synovial fluid and blood).

Material for sequencing was synovial fluid, either unsorted or a sorted T cell fraction (not recorded which). The chain recombines TRBV5-6 with TRBJ2-1; D uncertain. This TCR was sampled from a male donor with ankylosing spondylitis. CDR3 sequence (DNA): TGTGCCAGCAGCTTGGGGGTCCCTCGGAGCATTGGATTC. It yields the protein CASSLGVPRSIGF.